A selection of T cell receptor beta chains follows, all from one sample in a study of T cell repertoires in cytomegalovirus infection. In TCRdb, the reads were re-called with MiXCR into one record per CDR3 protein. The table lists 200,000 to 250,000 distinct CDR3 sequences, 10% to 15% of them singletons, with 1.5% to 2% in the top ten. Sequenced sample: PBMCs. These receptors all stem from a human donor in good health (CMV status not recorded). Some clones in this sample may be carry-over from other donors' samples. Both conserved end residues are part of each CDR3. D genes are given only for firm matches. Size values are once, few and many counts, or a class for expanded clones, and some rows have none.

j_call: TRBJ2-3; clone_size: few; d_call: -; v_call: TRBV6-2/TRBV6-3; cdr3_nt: TGTGCCAGCAGGGAGCTGGGGGCTGAGATAGATACGCAGTATTTT; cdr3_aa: CASRELGAEIDTQYF
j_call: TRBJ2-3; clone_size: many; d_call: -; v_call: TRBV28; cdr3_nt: TGTGCCAGCAGTCCCCCGAGCACAGATACGCAGTATTTT; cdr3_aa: CASSPPSTDTQYF
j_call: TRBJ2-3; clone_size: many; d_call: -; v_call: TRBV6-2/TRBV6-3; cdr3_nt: TGTGCCAGCAGTTATGTGAGCGGCACAGATACGCAGTATTTT; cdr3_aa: CASSYVSGTDTQYF
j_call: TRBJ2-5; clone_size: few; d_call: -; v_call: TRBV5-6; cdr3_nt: TGTGCCAGCAGCCCCCGGGGCCAAAGGGTTCAAGAGACCCAGTACTTC; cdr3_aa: CASSPRGQRVQETQYF
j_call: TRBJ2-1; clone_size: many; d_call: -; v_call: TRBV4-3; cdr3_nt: TGCGCCAGCAGCCAAGAAACGGTGGGAAGGGGATTGATCTTC; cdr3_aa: CASSQETVGRGLIF
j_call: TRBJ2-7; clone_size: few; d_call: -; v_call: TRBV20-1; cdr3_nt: TGCAGTGCTAGAGATAGGGCCGGAAACTTCTACGAGCAGTACTTC; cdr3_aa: CSARDRAGNFYEQYF
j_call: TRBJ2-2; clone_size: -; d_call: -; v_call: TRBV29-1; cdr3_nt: TGCAGCGTTCTGATGGGGACGGGGATGAACACCGGGGAGCTGTTTTTT; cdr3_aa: CSVLMGTGMNTGELFF
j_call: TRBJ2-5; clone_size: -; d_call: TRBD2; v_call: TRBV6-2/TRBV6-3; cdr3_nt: TGTGCCAGCAGTTACGTTTTAGCGGGAGAACGAGAGACCCAGTACTTC; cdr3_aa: CASSYVLAGERETQYF
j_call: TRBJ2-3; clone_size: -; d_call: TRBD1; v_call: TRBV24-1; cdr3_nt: TGTGCCACCAGTGATCCCCCGGGACAGGCGATAGAATGGACAGATACGCAGTATTTT; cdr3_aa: CATSDPPGQAIEWTDTQYF
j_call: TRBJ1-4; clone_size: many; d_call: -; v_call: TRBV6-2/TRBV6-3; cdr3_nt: TGTGCCAGCAGTCGGGCGTTTGAAAAACTGTTTTTT; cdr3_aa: CASSRAFEKLFF
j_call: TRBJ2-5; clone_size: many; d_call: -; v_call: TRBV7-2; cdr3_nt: TGTGCCAGCAGCTCCCAGACAGGGGAGGGAGAGACCCAGTACTTC; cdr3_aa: CASSSQTGEGETQYF
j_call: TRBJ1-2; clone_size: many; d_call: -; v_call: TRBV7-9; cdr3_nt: TGTGCCAGCAGCCCCGGGGGTCTAAACTATGGCTACACCTTC; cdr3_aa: CASSPGGLNYGYTF
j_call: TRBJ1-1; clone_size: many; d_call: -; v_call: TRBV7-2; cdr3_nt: TGTGCCAGCAGCGCTCCGGGACAACAAGCTTTCTTT; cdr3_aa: CASSAPGQQAFF
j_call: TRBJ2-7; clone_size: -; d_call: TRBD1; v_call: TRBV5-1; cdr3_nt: TGCGCCAGCAGCTCCCCGGGGACAGGGAGAAACGAGCAGTACTTC; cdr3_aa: CASSSPGTGRNEQYF
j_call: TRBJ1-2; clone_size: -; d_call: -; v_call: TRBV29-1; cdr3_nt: TGCAGCGTTGAAGTCTCTAACTATGGCTACACCTTC; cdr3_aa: CSVEVSNYGYTF
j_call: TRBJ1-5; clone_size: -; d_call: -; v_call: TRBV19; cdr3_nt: TGTGCCAGTAGTATATCCGACTCCGCAGGTCAGCATTTT; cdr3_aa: CASSISDSAGQHF
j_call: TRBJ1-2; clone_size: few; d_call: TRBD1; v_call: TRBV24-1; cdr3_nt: TGTGCCACCAGTGATACCGGGACAGACAACTATGGCTACACCTTC; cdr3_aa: CATSDTGTDNYGYTF
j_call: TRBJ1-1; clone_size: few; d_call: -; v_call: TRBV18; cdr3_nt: TGTGCCAGCTCACCCCTGGAAGGGATCAGTGAAGCTTTCTTT; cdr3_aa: CASSPLEGISEAFF
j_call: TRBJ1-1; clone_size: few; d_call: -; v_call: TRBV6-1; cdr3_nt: TGTGCCAGCAGTGAACAGGTAAAGACTGAAGCTTTCTTT; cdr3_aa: CASSEQVKTEAFF
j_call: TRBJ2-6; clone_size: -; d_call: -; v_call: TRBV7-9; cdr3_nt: TGTGCCAGCAGCCAGGGGACTGGGGAGGCCAACGTCCTGACTTTC; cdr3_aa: CASSQGTGEANVLTF
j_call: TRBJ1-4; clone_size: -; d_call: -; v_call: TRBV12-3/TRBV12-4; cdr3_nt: TGTGCCAGCAGTTTGGCGGGAGACGAAAAACTGTTTTTT; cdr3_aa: CASSLAGDEKLFF
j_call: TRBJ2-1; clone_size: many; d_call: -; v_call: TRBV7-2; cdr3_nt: TGTGCCAGCAGCGCTGGGGTGCGGGTAAAGCAGTTCTTC; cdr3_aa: CASSAGVRVKQFF
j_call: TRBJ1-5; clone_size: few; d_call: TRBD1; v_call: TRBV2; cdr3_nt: TGTGCCAGCACCCCGGGACAGGGAGGAAATCAGCCCCAGCATTTT; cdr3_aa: CASTPGQGGNQPQHF
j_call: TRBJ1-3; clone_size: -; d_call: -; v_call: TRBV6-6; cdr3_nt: TGTGCCAGCAGTTACACGCAATCGGAAACAACCATATATTTT; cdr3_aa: CASSYTQSETTIYF
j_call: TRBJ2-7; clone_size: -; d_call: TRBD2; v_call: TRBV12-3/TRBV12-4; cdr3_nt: TGTGCCAGCAGTTCTGGGGGGACTAGCCTGGGGGAGCAGTCATTC; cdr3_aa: CASSSGGTSLGEQSF
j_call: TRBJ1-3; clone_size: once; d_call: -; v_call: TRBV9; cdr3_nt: TGTGCCAGCAGCGTAACAGACGGGGCCTCTGGAAACACCATATATTTT; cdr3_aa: CASSVTDGASGNTIYF
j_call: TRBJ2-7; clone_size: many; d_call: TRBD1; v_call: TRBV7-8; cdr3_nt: TGTGCCAGCACCGCATCCCTACGACAGGGTGCCTACGAGCAGTACTTC; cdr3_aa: CASTASLRQGAYEQYF
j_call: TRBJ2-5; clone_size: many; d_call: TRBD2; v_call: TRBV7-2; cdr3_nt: TGTGCCAGCAGCTGGACTAGCCAAAGCCAAGAGACCCAGTACTTC; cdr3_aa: CASSWTSQSQETQYF
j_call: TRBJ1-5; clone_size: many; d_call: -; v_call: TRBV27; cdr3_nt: TGTGCCAGCAGTTTATCGGGGCCCCGGGGACTGCTTTATAGCAATCAGCCCCAGCATTTT; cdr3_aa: CASSLSGPRGLLYSNQPQHF
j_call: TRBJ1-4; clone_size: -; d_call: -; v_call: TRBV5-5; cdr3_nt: TGTGCCAGCAGGTGGACCTTTTCTGACGAAAAACTGTTTTTT; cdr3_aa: CASRWTFSDEKLFF
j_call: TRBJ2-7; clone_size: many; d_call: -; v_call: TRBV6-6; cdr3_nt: TGTGCCAGCAGTTACTCGGTCTATGGGGACGAGCAGTACTTC; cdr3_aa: CASSYSVYGDEQYF
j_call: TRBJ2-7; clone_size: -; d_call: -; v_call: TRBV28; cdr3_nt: TGTGCCAGCAGTTCAGGGTTCGGCGAGCGGTACTTC; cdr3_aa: CASSSGFGERYF
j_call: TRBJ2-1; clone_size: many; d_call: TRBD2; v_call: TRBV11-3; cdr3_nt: TGTGCCAGCAGCCCACGACTAGCGGGACGAAATGAGCAGTTCTTC; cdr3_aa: CASSPRLAGRNEQFF
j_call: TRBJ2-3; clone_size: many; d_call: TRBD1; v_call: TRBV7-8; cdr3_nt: TGTGCCAGCAGCTTAAAGGGGGCTCGCACAGATACGCAGTATTTT; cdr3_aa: CASSLKGARTDTQYF
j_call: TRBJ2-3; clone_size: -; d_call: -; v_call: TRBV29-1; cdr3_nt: TGCAGCGCCCTAAGGGCCCAGACAGATACGCAGTATTTT; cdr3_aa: CSALRAQTDTQYF
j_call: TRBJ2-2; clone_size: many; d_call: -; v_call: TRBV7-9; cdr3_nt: TGTGCCAGCAACTTGGTTTCGGTCGGGGAGCTGTTTTTT; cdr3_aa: CASNLVSVGELFF
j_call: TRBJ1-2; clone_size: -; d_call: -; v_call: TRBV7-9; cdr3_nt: TGTGCCAGCAGCCCCGGGCAGGTTGGCGGCTACACCTTC; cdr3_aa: CASSPGQVGGYTF
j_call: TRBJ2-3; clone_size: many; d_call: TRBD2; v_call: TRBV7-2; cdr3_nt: TGTGCCAGCAGCTGGAGCGGGGGGGCCGAAAATACGCAGTATTTT; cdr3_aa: CASSWSGGAENTQYF
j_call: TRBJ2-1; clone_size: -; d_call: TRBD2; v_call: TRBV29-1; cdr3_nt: TGCAGCGTTGAAGAGTTAGCGGGGTGGAATGAGCAGTTCTTC; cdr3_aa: CSVEELAGWNEQFF
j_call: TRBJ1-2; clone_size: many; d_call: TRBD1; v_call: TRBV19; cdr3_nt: TGTGCCAGTAGTATTTCTCCGGGACAGCAAATCTATGGCTACACCTTC; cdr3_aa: CASSISPGQQIYGYTF